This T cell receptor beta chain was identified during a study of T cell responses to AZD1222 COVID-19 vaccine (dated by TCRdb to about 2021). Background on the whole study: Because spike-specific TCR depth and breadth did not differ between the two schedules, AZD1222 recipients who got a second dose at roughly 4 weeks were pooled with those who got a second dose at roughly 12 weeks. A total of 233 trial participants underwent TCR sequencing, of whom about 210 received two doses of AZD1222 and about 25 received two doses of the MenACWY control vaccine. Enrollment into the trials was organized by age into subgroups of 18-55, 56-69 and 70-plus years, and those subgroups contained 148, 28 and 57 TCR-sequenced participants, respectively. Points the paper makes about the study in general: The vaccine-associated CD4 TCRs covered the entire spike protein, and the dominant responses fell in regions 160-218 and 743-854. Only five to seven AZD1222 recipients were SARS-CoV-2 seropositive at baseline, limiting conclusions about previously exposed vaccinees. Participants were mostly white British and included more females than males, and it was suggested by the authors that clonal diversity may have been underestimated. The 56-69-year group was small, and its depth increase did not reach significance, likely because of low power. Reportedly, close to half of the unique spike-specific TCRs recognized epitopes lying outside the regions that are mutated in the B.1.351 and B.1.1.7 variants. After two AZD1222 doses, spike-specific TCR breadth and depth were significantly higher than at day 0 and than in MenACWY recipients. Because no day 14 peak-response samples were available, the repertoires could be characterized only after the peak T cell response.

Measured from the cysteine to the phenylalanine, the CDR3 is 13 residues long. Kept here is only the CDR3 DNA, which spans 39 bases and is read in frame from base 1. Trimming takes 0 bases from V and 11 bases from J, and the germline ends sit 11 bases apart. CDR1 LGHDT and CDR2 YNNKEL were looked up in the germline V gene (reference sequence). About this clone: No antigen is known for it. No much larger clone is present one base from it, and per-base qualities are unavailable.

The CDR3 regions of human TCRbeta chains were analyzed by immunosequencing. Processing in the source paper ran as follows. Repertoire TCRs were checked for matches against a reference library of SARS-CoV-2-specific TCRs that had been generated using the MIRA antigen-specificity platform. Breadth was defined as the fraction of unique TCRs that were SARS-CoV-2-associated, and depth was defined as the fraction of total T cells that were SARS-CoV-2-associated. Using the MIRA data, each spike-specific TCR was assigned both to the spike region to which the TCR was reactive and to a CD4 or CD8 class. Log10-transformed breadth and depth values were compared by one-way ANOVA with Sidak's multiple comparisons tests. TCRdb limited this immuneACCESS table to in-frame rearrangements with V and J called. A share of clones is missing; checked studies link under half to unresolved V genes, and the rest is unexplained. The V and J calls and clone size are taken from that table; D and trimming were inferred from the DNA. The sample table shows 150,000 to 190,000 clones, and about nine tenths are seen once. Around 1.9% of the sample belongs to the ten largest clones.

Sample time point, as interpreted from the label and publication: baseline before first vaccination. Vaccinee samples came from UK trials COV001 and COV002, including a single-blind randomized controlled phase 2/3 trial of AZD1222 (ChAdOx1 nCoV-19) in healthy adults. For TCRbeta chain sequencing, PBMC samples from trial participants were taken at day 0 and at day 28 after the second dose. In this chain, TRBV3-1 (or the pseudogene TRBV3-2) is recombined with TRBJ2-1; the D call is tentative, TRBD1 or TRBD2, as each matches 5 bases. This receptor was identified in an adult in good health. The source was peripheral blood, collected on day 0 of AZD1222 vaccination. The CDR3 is CASSQEGPTQQFF. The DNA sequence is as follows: TGTGCCAGCAGCCAAGAGGGACCAACCCAGCAGTTCTTC.